This passage covers 27 T cell receptor beta chains from one sample sequenced in a study of CD8 T cells in ankylosing spondylitis. TCRdb passed the 5' RACE reads through MiXCR, listing each CDR3 protein once. This sample has fewer than 400,000 distinct CDR3 sequences, with approximately 14% found just once. The material sequenced was blood, either unsorted or a sorted T cell fraction (not recorded which). These receptor sequences come from a male donor with ankylosing spondylitis or in good health (not recorded which).

V usage is TRBV5-1 and J usage is TRBJ2-1; 8 bases line up with TRBD1. The germline V gene encodes CDR1 SGHRS and CDR2 YFSETQ. The CDR3 loop spans 18 amino acids. Unmatched junction bases numbered 16, after V lost 1 base and J lost 7 bases. The CDR3 spells CASSLSDRASPNGNEQFF. For the CDR3, the DNA is TGCGCCAGCAGCTTGTCGGACAGGGCCAGCCCTAATGGGAATGAGCAGTTCTTC.

This clonotype was counted a few times. J is TRBJ2-5 and V is TRBV5-1; D could derive from TRBD1 or TRBD2 (5 bases each). The CDR3 spans 14 residues. Trimming pared 4 bases from V and 2 bases from J, leaving 12 bases between. CDR1 and CDR2 from the germline V gene are SGHRS and YFSETQ. The CDR3 DNA is TGCGCCAGCAGCCGGGACGGGCTACAAGAGACCCAGTACTTC. Its protein is CASSRDGLQETQYF.

This clonotype was seen many times. The CDR3 reads CASSRRTAYGYTF. CDR3 DNA: TGTGCCAGCAGTCGTAGGACAGCCTATGGCTACACCTTC. This chain links TRBV12-3 or TRBV12-4 with TRBJ1-2; D may be TRBD1 (6 bases). The CDR3 spans 13 residues. V lost 5 bases to trimming and J lost 4 bases, with 11 bases between them.

The rearrangement uses TRBV29-1 and TRBJ1-2, with TRBD1 as a possible D gene (5 bases). V lost 4 bases, J lost 8 bases, and 23 bases lay in between. CDR1 and CDR2 from the germline V gene are SQVTM and ANQGSEA. The length of the CDR3 is 15 residues. CDR3 sequence: CSVGTPRGVGWGYTF. In nucleotides, the CDR3 is TGCAGCGTTGGGACACCCCGAGGGGTCGGATGGGGCTACACCTTC.

This clonotype was detected only a few times. DNA of the CDR3: TGCGCCAGCAGCCAAGCCTTATTTCGGGGGACTAGCACAGATACGCAGTATTTT. Translation gives CASSQALFRGTSTDTQYF. This chain joins TRBV4-1 and TRBJ2-3, with D possibly matching TRBD2 (6 bases). From germline, CDR1 is MGHRA and CDR2 YSYEKL. This CDR3 spans 18 amino acids. Trimming took 1 base from V and 0 from J, leaving 17 bases between them.

Comment on this clonotype: One end of the junction varies from germline; a read error may be responsible. The chain links TRBV12-3 or TRBV12-4 to TRBJ2-3, with 8 bases identical to TRBD2. CDR3 length equals 18 residues. CDR3 coding DNA: TGTGCCTGCAGTTCAGCTCTGGGCGGGAGGTTCCTCACAGATACGCAGTATTTT. Protein sequence: CACSSALGGRFLTDTQYF.

This clonotype has more than one count but fewer than ten. The chain uses TRBV10-3 and TRBJ2-7; 9 positions agree with TRBD2. V trimming: 2 bases; J trimming: 2 bases; junction bases outside the gene matches: 4. Germline V lookup: CDR1 ENHRY, CDR2 SYGVKD. The CDR3 spans 15 residues. The CDR3: CAISEPASGAYEQYF. In DNA, the CDR3 is TGTGCCATCAGTGAGCCGGCTAGCGGGGCCTACGAGCAGTACTTC.

For the CDR3, the DNA is TGTGCCAGCAGACCGGGAGGACAAGAGACCCAGTACTTC. This translates into CASRPGGQETQYF. The V call is TRBV3-1, the J call TRBJ2-5; TRBD2 matches 7 bases. V shed 6 bases, J shed 2 bases, and the junction held 3 bases outside the gene matches. CDR3 length: 13 residues. Germline CDR1 LGHDT, CDR2 YNNKEL (reference sequence).

The chain carries TRBV20-1 and TRBJ2-3; 8 positions agree with TRBD2. Germline CDR1 is DFQATT and CDR2 is SNEGSKA (reference sequence). The CDR3 contains 14 residues. With V trimmed by 1 base and J by 3 bases, 3 bases remained unmatched. The CDR3 nucleotides are TGCAGTGCTAGAGTTAGCGGGAAAACAGATACGCAGTATTTT. The encoded protein is CSARVSGKTDTQYF.

V is TRBV20-1 and J is TRBJ1-1; TRBD1 is a possible D gene (5 bases). Trimming shortened V by 3 bases and J by 4 bases, and 18 bases separated the two germline ends. The CDR3 covers 15 residues. In germline, CDR1 is DFQATT, CDR2 SNEGSKA (reference sequence). The CDR3 DNA follows: TGCAGTGCTAGCGGGGCCAGCCTTGTTGGCACTGAAGCTTTCTTT. This sequence encodes CSASGASLVGTEAFF.

This clonotype has only a few counts. The chain employs TRBV11-2 and TRBJ2-5; 7 bases match TRBD1. Per the germline V gene, CDR1 is SGHAT and CDR2 is FQNNGV. This CDR3 is built from 14 residues. V gave up 1 base and J gave up 3 bases; unmatched junction bases: 2. This CDR3 is CASSLAQGEETQYF. CDR3 nucleotide sequence: TGTGCCAGCAGCTTAGCTCAGGGGGAAGAGACCCAGTACTTC.

The rearrangement links TRBV27 to TRBJ2-7, with 7 bases matching TRBD2. The CDR3 is 14 amino acids. CDR1 MNHEY and CDR2 SMNVEV come from the germline V gene (reference sequence). Trimming removed 3 bases from V and 2 bases from J; junction bases left unmatched: 4. CDR3 sequence: CASSFSGRTYEQYF. CDR3 nucleotides: TGTGCCAGCAGTTTCTCCGGGAGGACCTACGAGCAGTACTTC.

There are a few counts of this clonotype. This sequence joins TRBV10-1 and TRBJ2-7, with a weak D call TRBD1 (7 bases). Germline CDR1 reads WNHNN; CDR2 reads SYGVQD (reference sequence). The germline V and J ends were trimmed by 2 bases and 4 bases, with 9 bases remaining between them. The CDR3 runs to 13 residues. CDR3 sequence reads: CASSEAGGYEQYF. CDR3 sequence (DNA): TGCGCCAGCAGTGAGGCAGGGGGGTACGAGCAGTACTTC.

This clonotype was observed many times. This sequence joins TRBV5-5 and TRBJ2-7; D call uncertain. The CDR3 extends over 12 amino acids. Trimming stripped 2 bases from V and 9 bases from J, with 12 bases between. Germline V CDR1 and CDR2: SGHKS, YYEKEE (reference sequence). CDR3 in DNA: TGTGCCAGCAGCTTTACAGTTGGTGGGCAGTACTTC. It is translated as CASSFTVGGQYF.

The gene calls are TRBV27 and TRBJ1-1, with D tentatively TRBD1 (5 bases). Trimming shortened V by 5 bases and J by 6 bases, and 22 bases separated the two germline ends. Per the germline V gene, CDR1 is MNHEY and CDR2 is SMNVEV (reference sequence). There are 16 residues in the CDR3. The CDR3 nucleotides are TGTGCCAGCAGTCCGTTACGAGCGGGGGAATCAGCTGAAGCTTTCTTT. Translation gives CASSPLRAGESAEAFF.

The V call is TRBV3-1, the J call TRBJ2-1; weak D call: TRBD1 (6 bases). Germline CDR1 is LGHDT and CDR2 is YNNKEL (reference sequence). Trimming took off 2 bases at V and 9 bases at J, with 20 bases between the two ends. The CDR3 loop spans 16 amino acids. The CDR3 is CASSQRITGPLGEQFF. The CDR3, as DNA: TGTGCCAGCAGCCAAAGGATAACAGGGCCCCTGGGTGAGCAGTTCTTC.

This clonotype turned up a few times. The chain carries TRBV7-9 and TRBJ2-2, with D perhaps matching TRBD1 (5 bases). Trimming removed 5 bases at V and 0 bases at J, with 10 bases between. This CDR3 spans 15 amino acids. Per germline, CDR1 SEHNR and CDR2 FQNEAQ (reference sequence). CDR3: CASSSKGSNTGELFF. Written as DNA, the CDR3 is TGTGCCAGCAGCAGCAAGGGGTCGAACACCGGGGAGCTGTTTTTT.

This clonotype came up a few times. V usage is TRBV11-2 and J usage is TRBJ2-7; D uncertain. The CDR3 sequence is 15 residues long. Per the germline V gene, CDR1 is SGHAT and CDR2 is FQNNGV. V was cut by 0 bases and J by 3 bases, with 12 bases left in between. The CDR3 sequence: CASSLEDGPLYEQYF. CDR3 coding DNA: TGTGCCAGCAGCTTAGAAGACGGACCCCTCTACGAGCAGTACTTC.

The chain joins TRBV2 to TRBJ1-2; 7 nucleotides align to TRBD1. V shed 6 bases and J 6 bases; nucleotides not matched to a gene: 7. CDR1 and CDR2 (germline): SNHLY, FYNNEI. There are 13 residues in the CDR3. CDR3 residues: CASSSTGRDGYTF. The CDR3 nucleotides read TGTGCCAGCAGCTCGACAGGGCGGGATGGCTACACCTTC.

This clonotype was seen a handful of times. The CDR3 here is CATSLGHLSNYGYTF. The CDR3, as DNA: TGTGCCACCTCCTTGGGACACCTTTCTAACTATGGCTACACCTTC. This chain connects TRBV10-3 to TRBJ1-2; tentatively, D is TRBD1 (6 bases). V was cut by 10 bases and J by 0 bases, with 18 bases left in between. This CDR3 spans 15 amino acids. Germline V lookup: CDR1 ENHRY, CDR2 SYGVKD.

This clonotype has at least ten counts. The V call is TRBV20-1, the J call TRBJ2-1, with D maybe TRBD1 (5 bases). V was shortened by 0 bases and J by 7 bases, with 13 bases between the two germline ends. Per the germline V gene, CDR1 is DFQATT and CDR2 is SNEGSKA (reference sequence). The CDR3 spans 14 residues. As DNA, the CDR3 is TGCAGTGCTAGAGATCAGGCAGGGATGAATGAGCAGTTCTTC. Amino acid sequence: CSARDQAGMNEQFF.

This clonotype has a handful of counts. The rearrangement joins TRBV11-1 to TRBJ2-7; D perhaps matches TRBD1 (6 bases). The germline V and J ends were trimmed by 4 bases and 5 bases, with 30 bases remaining between them. Per the germline V gene, CDR1 is SGHAT and CDR2 is FQDESV (reference sequence). The CDR3 spans 19 residues. The CDR3 DNA is TGTGCCAGCAGCTCAGCACCAGGGGTCCCCCGGACTCCGGCTCACGAGCAGTACTTC. Its protein is CASSSAPGVPRTPAHEQYF.

The CDR3 sequence: CASSDWGNTGELFF. The CDR3 region has the DNA TGTGCCAGCAGTGACTGGGGGAACACCGGGGAGCTGTTTTTT. This chain connects TRBV6-4 to TRBJ2-2; no firm D call. V gave up 1 base and J gave up 1 base, with 4 bases separating them. The V gene's germline CDR1 is MRHNA and CDR2 SNTAGT. The length of the CDR3 is 14 residues.

This sequence joins TRBV12-3 or TRBV12-4 and TRBJ1-1; possible D gene TRBD1, 6 bases. Deletions cut 2 bases from V and 4 bases from J, with 11 bases between. The CDR3 spans 14 residues. CDR3: CASSLSGAGTEAFF. As DNA, the CDR3 is TGTGCCAGCAGTTTATCGGGGGCGGGCACTGAAGCTTTCTTT.

This clonotype was observed at least ten times. V gene TRBV20-1 combines with J gene TRBJ1-6; D is unclear. There are 16 residues in the CDR3. Germline CDR1 reads DFQATT; CDR2 reads SNEGSKA (reference sequence). Deletions cut 2 bases from V and 3 bases from J, with 14 bases between. The CDR3 reads CSARLSPQVYNSPLHF. In nucleotides, the CDR3 is TGCAGTGCTAGACTTTCCCCTCAGGTCTATAATTCACCCCTCCACTTT.

CDR3 nucleotides: TGCGCCAGCAGGCCCGGGACTAGAGACACCGGGGAGCTGTTTTTT. Its translation is CASRPGTRDTGELFF. The chain recombines TRBV5-1 with TRBJ2-2; TRBD2 matches at 8 bases. Losses at the gene ends were 5 bases for V and 3 bases for J; bases not matched to a gene: 6. Germline values: CDR1 SGHRS, CDR2 YFSETQ. The CDR3 totals 15 residues. Full variable domain (remainder filled in from reference TRBV5-1 and TRBJ2-2): KAGVTQTPRYLIKTRGQQVTLSCSPISGHRSVSWYQQTPGQGLQFLFEYFSETQRNKGNFPGRFSGRQFSNSRSEMNVSTLELGDSALYLCASRPGTRDTGELFFGEGSRLTVL.

CDR3 bases: TGTGCCACCCACGGACGAGAGGAGACCCAGTACTTC. Its protein is CATHGREETQYF. The chain has TRBV25-1 and TRBJ2-5; no clear D gene. The CDR3 extends over 12 amino acids. The germline gives CDR1 MGHDK, CDR2 SYGVNS. Trimming shortened V by 10 bases and J by 5 bases, and 14 bases separated the two germline ends.